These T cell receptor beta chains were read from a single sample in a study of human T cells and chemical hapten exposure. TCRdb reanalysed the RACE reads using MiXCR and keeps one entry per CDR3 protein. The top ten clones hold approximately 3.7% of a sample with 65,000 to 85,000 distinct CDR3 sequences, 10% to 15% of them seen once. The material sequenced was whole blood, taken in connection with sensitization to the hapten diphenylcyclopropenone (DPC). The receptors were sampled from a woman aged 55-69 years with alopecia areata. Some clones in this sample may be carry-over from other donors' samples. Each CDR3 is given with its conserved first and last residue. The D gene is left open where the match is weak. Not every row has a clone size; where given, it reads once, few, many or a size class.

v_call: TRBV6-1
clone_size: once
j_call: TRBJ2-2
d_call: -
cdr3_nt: TGTGCCAGCAGTGAGGAACCGAACACCGGGGAGCTGTTTTTT
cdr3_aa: CASSEEPNTGELFF

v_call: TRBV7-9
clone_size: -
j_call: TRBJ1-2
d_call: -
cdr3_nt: TGTGCCAGCAGCTTAGTGGGCAGAACTAACTATGGCTACACCTTC
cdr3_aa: CASSLVGRTNYGYTF

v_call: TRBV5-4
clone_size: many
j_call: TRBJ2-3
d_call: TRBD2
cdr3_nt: TGTGCCAGCAGCTTGGACGGGACTAGCGGGGCAGATACGCAGTATTTT
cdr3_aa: CASSLDGTSGADTQYF

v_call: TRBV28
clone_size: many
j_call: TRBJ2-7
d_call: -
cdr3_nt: TGTGCCAGCAGTGGAGAGCCGGGACGCACCAACGAGCAGTACTTC
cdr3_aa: CASSGEPGRTNEQYF

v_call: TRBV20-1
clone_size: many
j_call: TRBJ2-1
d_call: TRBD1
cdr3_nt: TGCAGTGCGATGCCGGGACAGGGCCTCAATGAGCAGTTCTTC
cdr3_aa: CSAMPGQGLNEQFF

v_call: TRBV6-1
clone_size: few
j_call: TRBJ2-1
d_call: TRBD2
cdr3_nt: TGTGCCAGCAGTGTGGCTAGCGGGGGGAGTTGGTATGAGCAGTTCTTC
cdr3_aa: CASSVASGGSWYEQFF

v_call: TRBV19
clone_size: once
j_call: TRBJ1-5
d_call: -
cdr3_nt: TGTGCCAGTAGCCCCACGCATCAGCCCCAGCATTTT
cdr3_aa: CASSPTHQPQHF

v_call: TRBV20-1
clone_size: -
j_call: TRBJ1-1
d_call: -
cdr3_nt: TGCAGTGCCCCCCAGCCCCGGCGCAACGCTGAAGCTTTCTTT
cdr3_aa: CSAPQPRRNAEAFF

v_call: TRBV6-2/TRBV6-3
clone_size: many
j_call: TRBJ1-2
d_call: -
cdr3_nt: TGTGCCTCCAGTGGCCGGGACGAAGGCTACACCTTC
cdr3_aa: CASSGRDEGYTF

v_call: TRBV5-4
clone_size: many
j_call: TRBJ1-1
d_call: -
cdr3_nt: TGTGCCAGCAGCTTCGAGGGGCCCCCTCAGCGGGCTTTCTTT
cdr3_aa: CASSFEGPPQRAFF

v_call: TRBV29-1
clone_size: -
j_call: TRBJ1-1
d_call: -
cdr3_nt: TGCAGCCCCCGAGGGAACACTGAAGCTTTCTTT
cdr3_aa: CSPRGNTEAFF

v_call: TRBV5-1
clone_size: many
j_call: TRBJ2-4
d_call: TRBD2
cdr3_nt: TGCGCCAGCAGCCCTGCGACTAGCGGACCAATTCAGTACTTC
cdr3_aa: CASSPATSGPIQYF

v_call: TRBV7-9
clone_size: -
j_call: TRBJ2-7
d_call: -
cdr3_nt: TGTGCCAGCAGCTTAGCGCGAGTAGGCAGCTCCTACGAGCAGTACTTC
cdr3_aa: CASSLARVGSSYEQYF

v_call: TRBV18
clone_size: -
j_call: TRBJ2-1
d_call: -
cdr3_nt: TGTGCCAGCTCACCGCCAGGGACCTACGATAATGAGCAGTTCTTC
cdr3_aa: CASSPPGTYDNEQFF

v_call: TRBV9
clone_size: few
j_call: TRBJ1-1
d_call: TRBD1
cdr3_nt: TGTGCCAGCACCTATTACCCGGGACAGGTTCCCTCCTTT
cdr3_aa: CASTYYPGQVPSF

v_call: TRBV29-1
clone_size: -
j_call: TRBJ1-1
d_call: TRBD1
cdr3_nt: TGCAGCGCCGGGACAGGCCAGAACACTGAAGCTTTCTTT
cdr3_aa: CSAGTGQNTEAFF

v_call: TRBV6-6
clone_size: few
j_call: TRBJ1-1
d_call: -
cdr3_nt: TGTGCCAGCAGTTACTCTGCCACCCCCAGCGGAGCTTTCTTT
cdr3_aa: CASSYSATPSGAFF

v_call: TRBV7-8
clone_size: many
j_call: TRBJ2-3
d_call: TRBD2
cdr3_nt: TGTGCCAGCAGGGGACGCGGGGGGACCTCGTCCCAGTATTTT
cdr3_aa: CASRGRGGTSSQYF

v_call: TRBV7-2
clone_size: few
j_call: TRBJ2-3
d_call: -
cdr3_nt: TGTGCCAGCAGCTTAGTGGGGCGGGGAAACACAGATACGCAGTATTTT
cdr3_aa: CASSLVGRGNTDTQYF

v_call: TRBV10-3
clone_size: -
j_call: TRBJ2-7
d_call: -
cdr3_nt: TGTGCCATCAGTGAATTAGGATCGGGGTTGTCCACCTACGAGCAGTACTTC
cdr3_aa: CAISELGSGLSTYEQYF

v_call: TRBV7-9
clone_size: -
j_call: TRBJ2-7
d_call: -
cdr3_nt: TGTGCCAGCAGCTTGGACTCCTCCTGGGGGGACGGCGAGCAGTACTTC
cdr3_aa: CASSLDSSWGDGEQYF

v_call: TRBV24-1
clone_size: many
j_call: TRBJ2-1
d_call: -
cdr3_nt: TGTGCCACCAGTGGTATTAAAGCGGACTACAATGAGCAGTTCTTC
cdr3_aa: CATSGIKADYNEQFF

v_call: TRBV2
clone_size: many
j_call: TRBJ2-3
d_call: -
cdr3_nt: TGTGCCAGCAGAAGGGGGGCTAGCACAGATACGCAGTATTTT
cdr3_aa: CASRRGASTDTQYF

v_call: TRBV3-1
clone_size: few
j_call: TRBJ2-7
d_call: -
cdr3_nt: TGTGCCAGCAGCCAAGGCAGGGCGCACGAGCAGTACTTC
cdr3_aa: CASSQGRAHEQYF

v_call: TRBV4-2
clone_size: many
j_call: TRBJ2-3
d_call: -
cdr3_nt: TGTGCCAGCAGCCAAGAATCCCTCACAGATACGCAGTATTTT
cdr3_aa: CASSQESLTDTQYF

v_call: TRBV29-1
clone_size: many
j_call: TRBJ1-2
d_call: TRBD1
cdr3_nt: TGCAGTGAGGGGGTGCCCCAGGGGGACTATGGCTACACCTTC
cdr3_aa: CSEGVPQGDYGYTF

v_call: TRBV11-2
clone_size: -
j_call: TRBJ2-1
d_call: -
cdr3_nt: TGTGCCAGCAGCTCCCTAGGGGCGGGCAATGAGCAGTTCTTC
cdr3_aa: CASSSLGAGNEQFF

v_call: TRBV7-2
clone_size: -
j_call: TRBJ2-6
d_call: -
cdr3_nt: TGTGCCAGCAGCTTGAGCCGTGGCTCTGGGGCCAACGTCCTGACTTTC
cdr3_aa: CASSLSRGSGANVLTF

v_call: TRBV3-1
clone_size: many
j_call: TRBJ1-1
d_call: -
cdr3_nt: TGTGCCAGCAGCCAAGAAATTTGGGCCGCGAACACTGAAGCTTTCTTT
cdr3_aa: CASSQEIWAANTEAFF

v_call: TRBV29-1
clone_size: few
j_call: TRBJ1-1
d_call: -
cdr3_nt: TGCAGCGTTAATACAGCACTGGGGACTGAAGCTTTCTTT
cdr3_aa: CSVNTALGTEAFF

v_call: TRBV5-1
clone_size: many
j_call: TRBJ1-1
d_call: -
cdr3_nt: TGCGCCAGCAGCTCGACATCCGAAGCTTTCTTT
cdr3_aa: CASSSTSEAFF

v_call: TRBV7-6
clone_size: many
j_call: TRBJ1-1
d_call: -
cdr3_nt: TGTGCCAGCAGCTTAGCGGAGGGGTTGGGCACTGAAGCTTTCTTT
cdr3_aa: CASSLAEGLGTEAFF

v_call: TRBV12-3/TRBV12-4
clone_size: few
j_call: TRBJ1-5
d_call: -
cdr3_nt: TGTGCCAGCACCCTGGGACCCCGAGGGGGTAGCAATCAGCCCCAGCATTTT
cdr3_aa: CASTLGPRGGSNQPQHF

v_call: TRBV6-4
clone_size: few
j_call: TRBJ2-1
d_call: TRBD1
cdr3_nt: TGTGCCAGCAGTCCCGGGACAGGGGGTGGCGATGAGCAGTTCTTC
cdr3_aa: CASSPGTGGGDEQFF

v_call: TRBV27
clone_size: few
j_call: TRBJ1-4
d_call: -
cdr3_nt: TGTGCCAGCAGTTTATTCCGATATGAAAAACTGTTTTTT
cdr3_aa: CASSLFRYEKLFF

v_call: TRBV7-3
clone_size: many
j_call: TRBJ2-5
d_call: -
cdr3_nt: TGTGCCAGCAGCTTAACGTTTGGCTGGGGGGAGACCCAGTACTTC
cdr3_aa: CASSLTFGWGETQYF

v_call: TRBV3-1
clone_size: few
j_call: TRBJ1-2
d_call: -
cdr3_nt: TGTGCCAGCAGCCAAGAAGGTAGGGATAGCGGCGGCTACACCTTC
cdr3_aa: CASSQEGRDSGGYTF

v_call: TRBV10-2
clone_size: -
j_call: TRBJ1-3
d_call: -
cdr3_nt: TGCGCCAGCAGTGACAACTCTGGAAACACCATATATTTT
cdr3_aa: CASSDNSGNTIYF

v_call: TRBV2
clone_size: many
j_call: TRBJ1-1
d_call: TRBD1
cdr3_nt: TGTGCCAGCAACCTACAGGGGGTGGTCACTGAAGCTTTCTTT
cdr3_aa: CASNLQGVVTEAFF

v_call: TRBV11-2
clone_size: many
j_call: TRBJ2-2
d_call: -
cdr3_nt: TGTGCCAGCAGCCTAGACCCGGGGGGCGCGAACACCGGGGAGCTGTTTTTT
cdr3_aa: CASSLDPGGANTGELFF

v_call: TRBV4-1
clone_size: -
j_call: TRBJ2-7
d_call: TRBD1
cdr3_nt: TGCGCCAGCAGCTTGGACAGGGTCTACGAGCAGTACTTC
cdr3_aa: CASSLDRVYEQYF

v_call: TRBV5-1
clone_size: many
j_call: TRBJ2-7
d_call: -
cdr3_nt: TGCGCCAGCACGGCCGGGACCGGCGCGAATTGGCAGTACTTC
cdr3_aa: CASTAGTGANWQYF

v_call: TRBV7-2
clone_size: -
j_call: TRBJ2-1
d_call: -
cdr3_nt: TGTGCCAGCAGCTCCCTGAACCACAATGAGCAGTTCTTC
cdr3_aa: CASSSLNHNEQFF

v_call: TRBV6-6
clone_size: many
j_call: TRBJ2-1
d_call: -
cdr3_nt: TGTGCCAGCACCATCCTAACGGGAATTCACAATGAGCAGTTCTTC
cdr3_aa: CASTILTGIHNEQFF

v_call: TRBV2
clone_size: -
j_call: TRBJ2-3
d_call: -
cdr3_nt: TGTGCCAGCAGTGATGTACGTGCCGCAGATACGCAGTATTTT
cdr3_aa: CASSDVRAADTQYF

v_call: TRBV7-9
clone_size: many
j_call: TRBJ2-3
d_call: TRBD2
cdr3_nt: TGTGCCAGCAGCCAAGCGGGGGGGCTCGATACGCAGTATTTT
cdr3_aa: CASSQAGGLDTQYF

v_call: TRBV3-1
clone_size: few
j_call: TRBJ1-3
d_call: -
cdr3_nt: TGTGCCAGCTCTCCGGACAGCGCAGGAAACACCATATATTTT
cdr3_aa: CASSPDSAGNTIYF

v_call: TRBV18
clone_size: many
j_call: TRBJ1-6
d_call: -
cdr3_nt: TGTGCCAGCTCACCACAAACCAACCCATACCTGGAAAATTCACCCCTCCACTTT
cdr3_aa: CASSPQTNPYLENSPLHF

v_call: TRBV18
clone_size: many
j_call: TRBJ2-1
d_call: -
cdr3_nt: TGTGCCAGCTCACCACCCCCCGTGGGGGCGCGGAATGAGCAGTTCTTC
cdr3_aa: CASSPPPVGARNEQFF

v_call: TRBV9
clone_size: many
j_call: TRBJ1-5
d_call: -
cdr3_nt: TGTGCCAGCAGCGTAGGTGGGTCCAATCAGCCCCAGCATTTT
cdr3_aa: CASSVGGSNQPQHF

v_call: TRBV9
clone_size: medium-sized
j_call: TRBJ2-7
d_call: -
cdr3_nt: TGTGCCAGCAGCCCCCGACAGAACTACGAGCAGTACTTC
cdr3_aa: CASSPRQNYEQYF

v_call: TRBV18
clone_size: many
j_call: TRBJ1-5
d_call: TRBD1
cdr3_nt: TGTGCCAGCTCACCAGTGACAGGGGTCGGCAATCAGCCCCAGCATTTT
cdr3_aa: CASSPVTGVGNQPQHF

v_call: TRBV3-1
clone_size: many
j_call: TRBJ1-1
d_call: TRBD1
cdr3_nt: TGTGCCAGCAGCTGGGGACAGGGGCCCACTGAAGCTTTCTTT
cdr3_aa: CASSWGQGPTEAFF

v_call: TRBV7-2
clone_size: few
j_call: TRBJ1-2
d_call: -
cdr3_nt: TGTGCCAGCAGCCTAGTAGGGAACTACACCTTC
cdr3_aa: CASSLVGNYTF